This T cell receptor beta chain derives from a study of blood T cell repertoires in COVID-19. Study summary: The samples span acute and convalescent COVID-19 from the United States, Italy and Spain.

This CDR3 is built from 18 residues. The germline CDR1 and CDR2 sequences are SGHTS and YDEGEE. With V trimmed by 4 bases and J by 3 bases, 13 bases remained unmatched. Method: immunoSEQ multiplex PCR; TCRdb's copy keeps in-frame clones and lacks some. Of more than 200,000 clones listed, around 90% are singletons. The specimen was peripheral blood. The genes are TRBV5-8 and TRBJ1-4; 9 positions match TRBD1. This clonotype was sampled from a man aged 18-30 years with active or convalescent COVID-19. CDR3 protein: CASSPGTGRGGANEKLFF. The DNA for the CDR3 is TGTGCCAGCAGCCCTGGGACAGGGAGAGGAGGGGCTAATGAAAAACTGTTTTTT.